The 27 T cell receptor beta chains below all came from one sample that was sequenced in a study of OX40 agonist ivuxolimab in advanced cancers. Sequencing was performed with immunoSEQ multiplex PCR; in TCRdb, only in-frame clones are kept and a portion is missing. The table records about 140,000 clones, about nine tenths of them present only once. The input for sequencing was CD4+ or CD8+ T cells sorted from blood, taken in a trial of the OX40 agonist ivuxolimab. The receptors come from an adult with an advanced solid tumor such as melanoma, head and neck, liver or kidney cancer.

The table lists this clone with a count of one. The chain carries TRBV10-3 and TRBJ1-2, with 9 bases aligning to TRBD1. The CDR3 is made up of 13 amino acids. In germline, CDR1 is ENHRY, CDR2 SYGVKD. Trimming at V came to 10 bases and at J to 5 bases, leaving 8 bases not matched to a gene. CDR3 sequence (DNA): TGTGCCAACAGACAGGGGGAAGGTTATGGCTACACCTTC. Amino acids: CANRQGEGYGYTF.

Of note for this clone: The sample carries other DNA sequences with the same CDR3. The gene calls are TRBV4-2 and TRBJ1-3; D not certain. CDR3 length: 16 residues. Trimming removed 0 bases from V and 0 bases from J, with 9 bases in between. CDR1 and CDR2 (germline): LGHNA, YNFKEQ. Written as DNA, the CDR3 is TGTGCCAGCAGCCAAGACACAGTGCTCTCTGGAAACACCATATATTTT. Protein sequence: CASSQDTVLSGNTIYF.

A few counts support this clone. This sequence joins TRBV10-2 and TRBJ2-2; 13 bases line up with TRBD2. Per germline, CDR1 WSHSY and CDR2 SAAADI. CDR3 length: 15 residues. The ends lost 4 bases at V and 5 bases at J; junction bases unmatched: 1. CDR3 in amino acids: CASSAGLAGTGELFF. The DNA of the CDR3 is TGCGCCAGCAGTGCGGGACTAGCGGGAACCGGGGAGCTGTTTTTT.

This rearrangement joins TRBV19 to TRBJ1-4; D call uncertain. V shed 4 bases and J shed 0 bases, with 6 bases lying between them. Germline V CDR1 and CDR2: LNHDA, SQIVND (reference sequence). The CDR3 has 14 amino acids. CDR3: CASSTQATNEKLFF. CDR3 DNA sequence: TGTGCCAGTAGTACGCAGGCAACTAATGAAAAACTGTTTTTT.

This clone was detected only once. The CDR3 bases are TGTGCCAGCGGGGAGACGGATCCTGGGTCACCCCTCCACTTT. Encoded protein: CASGETDPGSPLHF. The gene calls are TRBV5-4 and TRBJ1-6; D gene ambiguous. In germline, CDR1 is SGHNT, CDR2 YYREEE (reference sequence). Trimming removed 7 bases at V and 10 bases at J, with 18 bases between. This CDR3 spans 14 amino acids.

The chain links TRBV29-1 to TRBJ1-5; 7 bases line up with TRBD1. The CDR3 is 15 amino acids. V dropped 4 bases and J dropped 7; count of bases not matched to a gene: 13. Germline lookup yields CDR1 SQVTM and CDR2 ANQGSEA. The CDR3 here is CSVGEQGVGSQPQHF. In DNA form, the CDR3 reads TGCAGCGTTGGGGAGCAGGGGGTAGGTAGCCAGCCCCAGCATTTT.

The chain couples TRBV5-1 to TRBJ1-2; D remains unclear. There are 16 residues in the CDR3. In germline, CDR1 is SGHRS, CDR2 YFSETQ. Trimming cost V 4 bases and J 5 bases, with 21 bases left between them. The CDR3 region has the DNA TGCGCCAGCAGCAAACAAACCGTCGCCGCTGGGTATGGCTACACCTTC. Its translation: CASSKQTVAAGYGYTF.

The gene calls are TRBV28 and TRBJ1-2; D is unresolved. Germline V gene data show CDR1 as MDHEN and CDR2 as SYDVKM. The length of the CDR3 is 11 residues. The V end was cut by 7 bases, the J end by 1 base, with 4 bases between. The CDR3 coding sequence is TGTGCCAGCACCAGTAACTATGGCTACACCTTC. Translation: CASTSNYGYTF.

The V gene is TRBV28, the J gene TRBJ1-1, with D perhaps TRBD1 (5 bases). Germline loops: CDR1 MDHEN, CDR2 SYDVKM. The CDR3 is 12 amino acids. The V end was cut by 2 bases, the J end by 6 bases, with 7 bases between. The CDR3 loop is CASSLQGAEAFF. CDR3 sequence (DNA): TGTGCCAGCAGTTTACAGGGCGCTGAAGCTTTCTTT.

The chain couples TRBV28 to TRBJ1-5, with 7 bases identical to TRBD1. CDR3 length equals 17 residues. The ends lost 6 bases at V and 5 bases at J; junction bases unmatched: 16. Germline assignment: CDR1 MDHEN and CDR2 SYDVKM. The CDR3 protein is CASSPGGPRQGYQPQHF. The CDR3, as DNA: TGTGCCAGCAGCCCCGGCGGGCCAAGACAGGGTTATCAGCCCCAGCATTTT.

The V and J genes are TRBV30 and TRBJ1-5, with 8 bases that match TRBD1. Trimming took 0 bases from V and 9 from J; bases not matched to a gene: 4. The CDR3 covers 13 residues. CDR1 is GTSNPN and CDR2 is SVGIG in the germline V gene (reference sequence). CDR3 bases: TGTGCCTGGAGTGTAGACAGGGGCGGGCCCCAGCATTTT. Encoded protein: CAWSVDRGGPQHF. The whole variable domain, filled in from reference TRBV30 and TRBJ1-5, reads SQTIHQWPATLVQPVGSPLSLECTVEGTSNPNLYWYRQAAGRGLQLLFYSVGIGQISSEVPQNLSASRPQDRQFILSSKKLLLSDSGFYLCAWSVDRGGPQHFGDGTRLSIL.

The chain is built from TRBV29-1 and TRBJ2-1; D ambiguous. The germline V gene has CDR1 SQVTM and CDR2 ANQGSEA. Trimming removed 5 bases at V and 2 bases at J, with 4 bases between. The length of the CDR3 is 11 residues. The CDR3 DNA follows: TGCAGCGTTAGACCCTACAATGAGCAGTTCTTC. It is translated as CSVRPYNEQFF.

This clone was picked up one time. This chain connects TRBV5-4 to TRBJ2-6; the match to TRBD1 covers 8 bases. From germline, CDR1 is SGHNT and CDR2 YYREEE (reference sequence). This CDR3 has 15 amino acids. Trimming at V came to 4 bases and at J to 7 bases, leaving 7 bases not matched to a gene. CDR3 protein: CASSPGTGQANVLTF. The CDR3 DNA reads TGTGCCAGCAGCCCGGGGACAGGCCAAGCCAACGTCCTGACTTTC.

This sequence joins TRBV7-2 and TRBJ1-5, with D maybe TRBD1 (5 bases). This CDR3 contains 15 residues. V was shortened by 1 base and J by 8 bases, with 15 bases between the two germline ends. Germline V gene data show CDR1 as SGHTA and CDR2 as FQGNSA. CDR3 nucleotide sequence: TGTGCCAGCAGCTTAGAGGGGTGGGAAAGGGAGCCCCAGCATTTT. It yields the protein CASSLEGWEREPQHF.

CDR3 amino acids: CASSVTPTSTDTQYF. The CDR3 coding sequence is TGTGCCAGCAGCGTAACCCCAACTAGCACAGATACGCAGTATTTT. The rearrangement links TRBV9 to TRBJ2-3; D not resolved. The CDR3 consists of 15 residues. The ends were cut back, 1 base at V and 0 bases at J, with 9 bases in the middle. Germline V gives CDR1 SGDLS, CDR2 YYNGEE.

This sequence joins TRBV5-4 and TRBJ2-7; TRBD1 is a possible D gene (6 bases). In germline, CDR1 is SGHNT, CDR2 YYREEE (reference sequence). The CDR3 runs to 14 residues. Trimming removed 1 base from V and 1 base from J, with 9 bases in between. The CDR3 DNA is TGTGCCAGCAGCTTGTGGGGGCCTTCCTACGAGCAGTACTTC. Translating gives CASSLWGPSYEQYF.

The gene calls are TRBV6-4 and TRBJ2-3; no reliable D call. Between the trimmed V and J ends, which lost 2 bases and 4 bases, there was a span of 16 bases. CDR3 length equals 16 residues. Germline V gene data show CDR1 as MRHNA and CDR2 as SNTAGT. Here the CDR3 reads CASSDVRQDRPDTQYF. For the CDR3, the DNA is TGTGCCAGCAGTGACGTTAGGCAGGATCGCCCAGATACGCAGTATTTT.

As to this clone: The germline gene is not matched at one end of the junction; a read error may be the cause. The chain combines TRBV7-6 with TRBJ2-1; D is ambiguous. Germline V gives CDR1 SGHVS, CDR2 FNYEAQ. The CDR3 loop spans 11 amino acids. The CDR3 bases are TGTGCCAGCAGCTTAAGGGATCGGTGGGTCTTC. It yields the protein CASSLRDRWVF.

V and J are TRBV7-9 and TRBJ1-5; D remains ambiguous. Germline loops: CDR1 SEHNR, CDR2 FQNEAQ (reference sequence). Deletions cut 5 bases from V and 12 bases from J, with 17 bases between. The CDR3 loop spans 13 amino acids. The CDR3 DNA reads as TGTGCCAGCAGCCTCCGAAGCCTAGGGCTCCAGCATTTT. Translated, it gives CASSLRSLGLQHF.

The V and J genes are TRBV28 and TRBJ1-2; 7 bases agree with TRBD1. Germline assignment: CDR1 MDHEN and CDR2 SYDVKM. J lost 3 bases, V lost 6 bases, and 7 bases had no gene match. This CDR3 contains 14 residues. In nucleotides, the CDR3 is TGTGCCAGCAGACGGACAGGTTCGTACTATGGCTACACCTTC. Its translation is CASRRTGSYYGYTF.

This chain joins TRBV28 and TRBJ1-2, with D unclear. V was cut by 6 bases and J by 2 bases, with 7 bases left in between. Germline V gene lookup returns CDR1 MDHEN and CDR2 SYDVKM. This CDR3 has 12 amino acids. This CDR3 is CASRDGNYGYTF. CDR3 DNA sequence: TGTGCCAGCAGGGACGGGAACTATGGCTACACCTTC.

This clone was picked up a small number of times. The chain has TRBV5-6 and TRBJ2-5, with a possible D match to TRBD1 (6 bases). V was cut by 5 bases and J by 5 bases, with 16 bases left in between. The CDR3 is made up of 14 amino acids. Looked up from germline, CDR1 is SGHDT and CDR2 is YYEEEE. In nucleotides, the CDR3 is TGTGCCAGCAGTTCTGAACAGGGCTACGAGACCCAGTACTTC. Its translation: CASSSEQGYETQYF. Variable domain in full (rest from reference TRBV5-6 and TRBJ2-5): DAGVTQSPTHLIKTRGQQVTLRCSPKSGHDTVSWYQQALGQGPQFIFQYYEEEERQRGNFPDRFSGHQFPNYSSELNVNALLLGDSALYLCASSSEQGYETQYFGPGTRLLVL.

The chain has TRBV18 and TRBJ1-1; D unclear. CDR1 KGHSH and CDR2 LQKENI come from the germline V gene. This CDR3 is built from 12 residues. V dropped 2 bases and J dropped 6 bases, with 7 bases sitting between them. In DNA, the CDR3 is TGTGCCAGCTCACCAGAGTATTCTGAAGCTTTCTTT. Its translation: CASSPEYSEAFF.

The chain recombines TRBV7-2 with TRBJ1-3; possible D gene TRBD1, 5 bases. Germline values: CDR1 SGHTA, CDR2 FQGNSA. Trimming took off 4 bases at V and 3 bases at J, with 16 bases between the two ends. The CDR3 extends over 16 amino acids. The CDR3 DNA reads as TGTGCCAGCAGCTCCAATTCAGGGACCGTTGGAAACACCATATATTTT. It translates to CASSSNSGTVGNTIYF. The whole variable domain, filled in from reference TRBV7-2 and TRBJ1-3, reads GAGVSQSPSNKVTEKGKDVELRCDPISGHTALYWYRQSLGQGLEFLIYFQGNSAPDKSGLPSDRFSAERTGGSVSTLTIQRTQQEDSAVYLCASSSNSGTVGNTIYFGEGSWLTVV.

The V and J genes are TRBV6-5 and TRBJ1-1; perhaps TRBD1 as D (6 bases). The length of the CDR3 is 14 residues. The germline CDR1 and CDR2 sequences are MNHEY and SVGAGI. Trimming removed 3 bases from V and 4 bases from J, with 12 bases in between. The CDR3 coding sequence is TGTGCCAGCAGTTATTTCAGACAGGTCACTGAAGCTTTCTTT. It codes for CASSYFRQVTEAFF.

The J gene is TRBJ2-3, the V gene TRBV7-2; TRBD2 agrees at 10 bases. J lost 2 bases, V lost 5 bases, and 7 bases had no gene match. Germline lookup yields CDR1 SGHTA and CDR2 FQGNSA. CDR3 length: 16 residues. The CDR3 protein is CASSLWTSGPTDTQYF. The CDR3 DNA sequence: TGTGCCAGCAGCCTATGGACTAGCGGCCCCACAGATACGCAGTATTTT.

This clone occurred a few times. The chain combines TRBV5-1 with TRBJ2-7; D is unclear. CDR3 length: 14 residues. Germline V CDR1 and CDR2: SGHRS, YFSETQ. V shed 4 bases and J shed 2 bases, with 13 bases lying between them. The CDR3 DNA reads as TGCGCCAGCAGCATGCCTGGGTTGCCCTACGAGCAGTACTTC. Translating gives CASSMPGLPYEQYF.